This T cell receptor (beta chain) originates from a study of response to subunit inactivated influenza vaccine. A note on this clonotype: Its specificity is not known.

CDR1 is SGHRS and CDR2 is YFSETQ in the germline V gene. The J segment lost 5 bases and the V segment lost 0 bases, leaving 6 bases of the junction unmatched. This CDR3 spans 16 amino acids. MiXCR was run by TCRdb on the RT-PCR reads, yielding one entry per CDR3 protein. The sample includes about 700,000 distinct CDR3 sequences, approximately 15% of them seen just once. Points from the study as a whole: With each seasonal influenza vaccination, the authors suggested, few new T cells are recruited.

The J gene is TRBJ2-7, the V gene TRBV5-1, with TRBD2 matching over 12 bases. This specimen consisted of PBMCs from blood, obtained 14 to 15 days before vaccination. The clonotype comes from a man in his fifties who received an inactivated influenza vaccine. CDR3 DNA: TGCGCCAGCAGCTTGGGCCTAGCGGGAGGGAAGGACGAGCAGTACTTC. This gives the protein CASSLGLAGGKDEQYF.